Listed here are 10 T cell receptor beta chains from one sample, sequenced in a study of cytomegalovirus exposure and HLA in healthy donors. 60 Vbeta and 13 Jbeta primers were used in PCR. Clones were sequenced by immunoSEQ multiplex PCR, and TCRdb holds only the in-frame ones, with some missing. Of roughly 150,000 clones listed, approximately 78% are singletons. The material sequenced was PBMCs. These receptors were obtained from a woman aged 40 to 50 in good health and CMV-seropositive.

The rearrangement joins TRBV28 to TRBJ1-1; 8 bases are shared with TRBD1. J gave up 3 bases and V 6 bases, and 6 bases lay outside the gene matches. Germline V lookup: CDR1 MDHEN, CDR2 SYDVKM. This CDR3 is built from 14 residues. CDR3 residues: CASSGQGGYTEAFF. The CDR3 DNA reads as TGTGCCAGCAGCGGACAGGGAGGGTACACTGAAGCTTTCTTT.

In this sample, this clone turned up a few times. V is TRBV19 and J is TRBJ1-1; D uncertain. Per germline, CDR1 LNHDA and CDR2 SQIVND (reference sequence). This CDR3 is built from 13 residues. Trimming left V 0 bases short and J 8 bases short, with 10 bases between. CDR3 region: CASSIDSGSEAFF. CDR3 DNA sequence: TGTGCCAGTAGTATAGATTCGGGGTCGGAAGCTTTCTTT.

The chain recombines TRBV28 with TRBJ1-5; the D is unclear. Germline V gives CDR1 MDHEN, CDR2 SYDVKM. CDR3 length: 14 residues. Trimming stripped 8 bases from V and 4 bases from J, with 15 bases between. For the CDR3, the DNA is TGTGCCAGCCAATCCCTGGGAGATAATCAGCCCCAGCATTTT. It codes for CASQSLGDNQPQHF.

The chain has TRBV6-6 and TRBJ2-5; 8 bases align to TRBD1. This CDR3 is 16 amino acids long. Germline values: CDR1 MNHNY, CDR2 SVGAGI (reference sequence). Unmatched junction bases numbered 13, after V lost 2 bases and J lost 8 bases. The CDR3 DNA follows: TGTGCCAGCAGTTACCCGGACAGGGAGCAGAGTTCAACCCAGTACTTC. This encodes CASSYPDREQSSTQYF.

The rearrangement uses TRBV5-6 and TRBJ2-7; a weak D match, TRBD1 (5 bases). Germline V CDR1 and CDR2: SGHDT, YYEEEE. This CDR3 contains 13 residues. The V gene lost 4 bases and the J gene lost 3 bases, with 11 bases spanning the gap. The CDR3 protein is CASSEAGIYEQYF. The CDR3 DNA reads TGTGCCAGCAGCGAGGCAGGGATCTACGAGCAGTACTTC.

The table lists this clone with a few counts. The rearrangement joins TRBV6-5 to TRBJ2-2; 11 bases are shared with TRBD2. Germline CDR1 MNHEY, CDR2 SVGAGI. This CDR3 region has 15 residues. The J segment lost 3 bases and the V segment lost 8 bases, leaving 5 bases of the junction unmatched. The CDR3 sequence: CASLELAGDTGELFF. The CDR3 DNA is TGTGCCAGCCTTGAACTAGCGGGAGACACCGGGGAGCTGTTTTTT.

The rearrangement uses TRBV18 and TRBJ1-3, with a possible D match to TRBD1 (5 bases). V dropped 1 base and J dropped 8 bases, with 12 bases sitting between them. Germline V gene lookup returns CDR1 KGHSH and CDR2 LQKENI. The CDR3 sequence is 14 residues long. CDR3 region: CASSPQPKGDTIYF. DNA for the CDR3: TGTGCCAGCTCACCACAACCGAAAGGGGACACCATATATTTT. The full variable domain, with the rest looked up from reference TRBV18 and TRBJ1-3, is NAGVMQNPRHLVRRRGQEARLRCSPMKGHSHVYWYRQLPEEGLKFMVYLQKENIIDESGMPKERFSAEFPKEGPSILRIQQVVRGDSAAYFCASSPQPKGDTIYFGEGSWLTVV.

V usage is TRBV9 and J usage is TRBJ2-1; TRBD2 is a possible D gene (6 bases). CDR3 length equals 14 residues. Germline CDR1 and CDR2: SGDLS and YYNGEE. The V end was cut by 0 bases, the J end by 10 bases, with 14 bases between. CDR3 bases: TGTGCCAGCAGCGTAGGGGACGGGGGTGCAGAGCAGTTCTTC. Residues: CASSVGDGGAEQFF.

V gene TRBV9 combines with J gene TRBJ2-3; 8 nucleotides match TRBD2. The CDR3 loop spans 15 amino acids. The trim removed 4 bases at V and 0 bases at J, leaving 4 bases unmatched. Germline CDR1 is SGDLS and CDR2 is YYNGEE. CDR3 bases: TGTGCCAGCAGCCCCGAGCGGGGGAGCACAGATACGCAGTATTTT. Its protein is CASSPERGSTDTQYF.

For the CDR3, the DNA is TGTGCCTGGAGCCCAGGGTGGAATCAGCCCCAGCATTTT. Protein product: CAWSPGWNQPQHF. The J gene is TRBJ1-5, the V gene TRBV30, with D tentatively TRBD1 (5 bases). The CDR3 has 13 amino acids. CDR1 is GTSNPN and CDR2 is SVGIG in the germline V gene (reference sequence). Deletions cut 3 bases from V and 4 bases from J, with 10 bases between.